The 27 T cell receptor beta chains reported below all come from one sample, sequenced in a study of a mutant IDH1 vaccine in newly diagnosed glioma. No antigen is known for these receptors. As for time point: week 11, during vaccination. Vaccine doses each comprised 300 ug of mutant IDH1 20-mer peptide, with topical imiquimod. Assay used: immunoSEQ multiplex PCR; TCRdb lists only in-frame clones, some missing. Found here are over 55,000 clones, 89% of them singletons; the top ten hold 1.5% to 2.5%. The sample in question was PBMCs, obtained from a glioma patient whose treatment included an IDH1 peptide vaccine. Receptors were obtained from a man aged 35 to 55 with glioma.

The CDR3 nucleotides are TGTGCCAGCAGCAAACCGAGGAGGGGGCCTCGGGCTTTCTTT. It is translated as CASSKPRRGPRAFF. J is TRBJ1-1 and V is TRBV7-2; 7 nucleotides match TRBD1. From germline, CDR1 is SGHTA and CDR2 FQGNSA. Trimming cost V 5 bases and J 11 bases; bases outside gene matches: 14. This CDR3 contains 14 residues.

This clone was seen only a few times. The genes are TRBV27 and TRBJ2-1, with TRBD1 matching over 9 bases. CDR3 length equals 17 residues. J gave up 7 bases and V 5 bases, and 15 bases lay outside the gene matches. Germline assignment: CDR1 MNHEY and CDR2 SMNVEV (reference sequence). Written as DNA, the CDR3 is TGTGCCAGCAGTCCGGGACAGGGTAAAAGCGGACGGAATGAGCAGTTCTTC. Translating gives CASSPGQGKSGRNEQFF.

V and J are TRBV6-4 and TRBJ2-1, with D unclear. The V end lost 3 bases, the J end lost 10 bases, and 7 bases lay between the germline ends. This CDR3 region has 11 residues. Germline V gives CDR1 MRHNA, CDR2 SNTAGT. The CDR3 DNA follows: TGTGCCAGCAGTGAGTCGGGCGAGCAGTTCTTC. As protein: CASSESGEQFF.

V usage is TRBV10-1 and J usage is TRBJ2-3, with 10 bases lining up with TRBD2. Unmatched junction bases numbered 4, after V lost 9 bases and J lost 4 bases. CDR3 size: 13 residues. Germline-derived CDR1 and CDR2 are WNHNN and SYGVQD (reference sequence). The CDR3 protein is CARIAGGPDTQYF. Here the CDR3 DNA reads TGCGCCAGGATAGCGGGGGGCCCAGATACGCAGTATTTT.

The chain recombines TRBV7-6 with TRBJ2-3, with 7 bases identical to TRBD2. Germline V gene data show CDR1 as SGHVS and CDR2 as FNYEAQ. The junction had 8 bases not matched to a gene; V was cut back by 3 bases and J by 5 bases. This CDR3 spans 15 amino acids. DNA of the CDR3: TGTGCCAGCAGCTTGGGCGGGGGTCTGGAAGATACGCAGTATTTT. It is translated as CASSLGGGLEDTQYF. Looking up the rest from reference TRBV7-6 and TRBJ2-3 gives the full variable domain: GAGVSQSPRYKVTKRGQDVALRCDPISGHVSLYWYRQALGQGPEFLTYFNYEAQQDKSGLPNDRFSAERPEGSISTLTIQRTEQRDSAMYRCASSLGGGLEDTQYFGPGTRLTVL.

This chain connects TRBV28 to TRBJ2-1; weak D call: TRBD1 (6 bases). In germline, CDR1 is MDHEN, CDR2 SYDVKM. The CDR3 is 13 residues long. Trimming took off 3 bases at V and 9 bases at J, with 12 bases between the two ends. CDR3: CASSLDRATEQFF. In DNA, the CDR3 is TGTGCCAGCAGTTTGGACAGAGCTACTGAGCAGTTCTTC.

The chain joins TRBV4-1 to TRBJ2-4; 8 bases fit TRBD2. The CDR3 is 15 amino acids. The trim removed 0 bases at V and 6 bases at J, leaving 4 bases unmatched. Germline values: CDR1 MGHRA, CDR2 YSYEKL. CDR3 coding DNA: TGCGCCAGCAGCCAAGAAGGGACTAGGGGAAACATTCAGTACTTC. This gives the protein CASSQEGTRGNIQYF.

V and J are TRBV9 and TRBJ2-3; maybe TRBD1 (5 bases). Trimming pared 4 bases from V and 0 bases from J, leaving 9 bases between. The CDR3 loop spans 14 amino acids. Germline CDR1 reads SGDLS; CDR2 reads YYNGEE. The CDR3 region is CASSLTGSTDTQYF. In nucleotides, the CDR3 is TGTGCCAGCAGCCTTACAGGTAGCACAGATACGCAGTATTTT.

The chain is built from TRBV6-1 and TRBJ1-2; 9 bases are shared with TRBD1. The V gene end was trimmed by 6 bases and the J gene end by 3 bases; junction bases not matched to a gene: 2. Germline V gives CDR1 MNHNS, CDR2 SASEGT. The CDR3 spans 13 residues. CDR3 loop: CASRDRGDYGYTF. The CDR3 bases are TGTGCCAGCAGGGACAGGGGTGACTATGGCTACACCTTC.

The genes are TRBV19 and TRBJ1-3; D is unresolved. Trimming shortened V by 5 bases and J by 0 bases, and 5 bases separated the two germline ends. The CDR3 covers 13 residues. CDR1 LNHDA and CDR2 SQIVND come from the germline V gene (reference sequence). The chain's CDR3 is CASSDISGNTIYF. In nucleotides, the CDR3 is TGTGCCAGTAGTGACATCTCTGGAAACACCATATATTTT. The entire variable domain, with the rest obtained from reference TRBV19 and TRBJ1-3, is as follows: DGGITQSPKYLFRKEGQNVTLSCEQNLNHDAMYWYRQDPGQGLRLIYYSQIVNDFQKGDIAEGYSVSREKKESFPLTVTSAQKNPTAFYLCASSDISGNTIYFGEGSWLTVV.

This clone has a single count. The rearrangement links TRBV14 to TRBJ2-1; possibly TRBD1 for D (6 bases). Germline CDR1 reads SGHDN; CDR2 reads FVKESK. V shed 2 bases and J shed 4 bases, with 9 bases lying between them. The CDR3 loop spans 14 amino acids. DNA for the CDR3: TGTGCCAGCAGCCAAAGGGGGATTTACAATGAGCAGTTCTTC. This codes for CASSQRGIYNEQFF.

V gene TRBV7-6 combines with J gene TRBJ1-3; D ambiguous. Trimming shortened V by 4 bases and J by 4 bases, and 8 bases separated the two germline ends. Germline values: CDR1 SGHVS, CDR2 FNYEAQ. The CDR3 is 13 residues long. The CDR3 coding sequence is TGTGCCAGCAGCTATGGGTACGGAAACACCATATATTTT. Translation gives CASSYGYGNTIYF.

V is TRBV6-4 and J is TRBJ2-1; possibly TRBD2 for D (6 bases). The CDR3 totals 15 residues. CDR1 is MRHNA, CDR2 SNTAGT, per germline. Trimming shortened V by 3 bases and J by 5 bases, and 14 bases separated the two germline ends. CDR3 DNA sequence: TGTGCCAGCAGTGAGGGGGGTAGCGGTAACAATGAGCAGTTCTTC. Translated, it gives CASSEGGSGNNEQFF.

The chain recombines TRBV7-9 with TRBJ1-4; tentatively, D is TRBD1 (6 bases). There are 14 residues in the CDR3. Germline V CDR1 and CDR2: SEHNR, FQNEAQ (reference sequence). V was trimmed by 6 bases and J by 5 bases, leaving 13 bases between them. CDR3 coding DNA: TGTGCCAGCAGGGAGACAGGACTGAATGAAAAACTGTTTTTT. It specifies CASRETGLNEKLFF.

V is TRBV5-1 and J is TRBJ2-1, with D perhaps TRBD1 (6 bases). CDR1 and CDR2 (germline): SGHRS, YFSETQ. The V gene lost 0 bases and the J gene lost 7 bases, with 14 bases spanning the gap. The CDR3 has 15 residues. The chain's CDR3 is CASSLEVGASNEQFF. The CDR3 bases are TGCGCCAGCAGCTTGGAAGTGGGGGCGTCGAATGAGCAGTTCTTC.

The gene calls are TRBV4-3 and TRBJ2-7; a weak D match, TRBD1 (6 bases). The germline V gene encodes CDR1 LGHNA and CDR2 YSLEER. The V end lost 4 bases, the J end lost 4 bases, and 17 bases lay between the germline ends. The CDR3 spans 15 residues. CDR3 sequence reads: CASSPVAGGGYEQYF. DNA of the CDR3: TGCGCCAGCAGCCCCGTAGCTGGGGGCGGATACGAGCAGTACTTC.

V usage is TRBV11-3 and J usage is TRBJ1-1; maybe TRBD1 (6 bases). The V end lost 1 base, the J end lost 3 bases, and 9 bases lay between the germline ends. CDR1 and CDR2 from the germline V gene are SGHNT and YENEEA. CDR3 size: 14 residues. In DNA, the CDR3 is TGTGCCAGCAGCTTAGGGGGGGCGTACACTGAAGCTTTCTTT. As protein: CASSLGGAYTEAFF. The full variable domain, with the rest looked up from reference TRBV11-3 and TRBJ1-1, is EAGVVQSPRYKIIEKKQPVAFWCNPISGHNTLYWYLQNLGQGPELLIRYENEEAVDDSQLPKDRFSAERLKGVDSTLKIQPAELGDSAVYLCASSLGGAYTEAFFGQGTRLTVV.

The table lists this clone with a count of one. This rearrangement joins TRBV27 to TRBJ1-5; perhaps TRBD1 as D (5 bases). Deletions cut 6 bases from V and 6 bases from J, with 18 bases between. This CDR3 is built from 15 residues. Germline CDR1 reads MNHEY; CDR2 reads SMNVEV (reference sequence). The CDR3: CASSPRAGVVQPQHF. The CDR3 DNA reads as TGTGCCAGCAGCCCTCGGGCGGGGGTGGTTCAGCCCCAGCATTTT.

The V gene is TRBV28, the J gene TRBJ1-2; no firm D call. CDR3 length equals 13 residues. Looked up from germline, CDR1 is MDHEN and CDR2 is SYDVKM. V shed 2 bases and J shed 8 bases, with 12 bases lying between them. The CDR3 nucleotides read TGTGCCAGCAGTTTAGATCTCCCCCCGGGCTACACCTTC. Translation gives CASSLDLPPGYTF.

The J gene is TRBJ1-5, the V gene TRBV5-8; 10 bases fit TRBD1. The CDR3 extends over 15 amino acids. Germline V gene lookup returns CDR1 SGHTS and CDR2 YDEGEE. Trimming removed 3 bases from V and 7 bases from J; junction bases left unmatched: 7. The DNA for the CDR3 is TGTGCCAGCAGCTACGGGACAGGGGATGGACAGCCCCAGCATTTT. This encodes CASSYGTGDGQPQHF.

The genes are TRBV11-2 and TRBJ1-1, with D perhaps matching TRBD1 (5 bases). Germline-derived CDR1 and CDR2 are SGHAT and FQNNGV. V was cut by 6 bases and J by 5 bases, with 16 bases left in between. CDR3 size: 14 residues. CDR3 sequence (DNA): TGTGCCAGCAGTCCTGCAGGGAGAGCGACTGAAGCTTTCTTT. Protein: CASSPAGRATEAFF. The whole variable domain, filled in from reference TRBV11-2 and TRBJ1-1, reads EAGVAQSPRYKIIEKRQSVAFWCNPISGHATLYWYQQILGQGPKLLIQFQNNGVVDDSQLPKDRFSAERLKGVDSTLKIQPAKLEDSAVYLCASSPAGRATEAFFGQGTRLTVV.

The chain recombines TRBV18 with TRBJ1-2, with D unresolved. This CDR3 region has 14 residues. The V gene lost 3 bases and the J gene lost 5 bases, with 13 bases spanning the gap. The germline V gene encodes CDR1 KGHSH and CDR2 LQKENI. CDR3 in DNA: TGTGCCAGCTCACCCCCCGAAGGTATTTATGGCTACACCTTC. This codes for CASSPPEGIYGYTF.

This clone was recorded a few times. This rearrangement joins TRBV6-1 to TRBJ1-6; D gene unclear. This CDR3 is built from 14 residues. Germline values: CDR1 MNHNS, CDR2 SASEGT. V lost 9 bases and J 4 bases, leaving 13 bases between the germline ends. CDR3 nucleotides: TGTGCCAGTTTGCCCGGGGTTTATAATTCACCCCTCCACTTT. Translating gives CASLPGVYNSPLHF.

This chain joins TRBV5-6 and TRBJ1-1; no firm D call. V was shortened by 2 bases and J by 10 bases, with 15 bases between the two germline ends. Germline CDR1 SGHDT, CDR2 YYEEEE. CDR3 length: 13 residues. The CDR3 DNA reads as TGTGCCAGCAGCTTCGGCTTATTAAAAGTAGCTTTCTTT. This gives the protein CASSFGLLKVAFF.

The chain couples TRBV5-5 to TRBJ1-1; 8 bases fit TRBD1. Germline V gene data show CDR1 as SGHKS and CDR2 as YYEKEE (reference sequence). This CDR3 comprises 15 residues. Losses at the gene ends were 4 bases for V and 1 base for J; bases not matched to a gene: 6. CDR3 coding DNA: TGTGCCAGCAGCCCGGACAGGGTATGGAACACTGAAGCTTTCTTT. The encoded protein is CASSPDRVWNTEAFF.

The gene calls are TRBV7-2 and TRBJ2-1, with D hard to call. The CDR3 is 16 residues long. Deletions cut 0 bases from V and 3 bases from J, with 12 bases between. The V gene's germline CDR1 is SGHTA and CDR2 FQGNSA. CDR3 sequence: CASSLAGRAVYNEQFF. The DNA for the CDR3 is TGTGCCAGCAGCTTAGCAGGCCGTGCTGTCTACAATGAGCAGTTCTTC.

This chain links TRBV5-4 with TRBJ2-1, with 11 bases aligning to TRBD2. V lost 4 bases and J lost 4; bases outside the gene matches: 10. Per the germline V gene, CDR1 is SGHNT and CDR2 is YYREEE (reference sequence). The CDR3 has 17 residues. The CDR3 DNA reads as TGTGCCAGCAGCCTTGGTTTAGCGGGGGGGCTATACAATGAGCAGTTCTTC. Amino acids: CASSLGLAGGLYNEQFF.